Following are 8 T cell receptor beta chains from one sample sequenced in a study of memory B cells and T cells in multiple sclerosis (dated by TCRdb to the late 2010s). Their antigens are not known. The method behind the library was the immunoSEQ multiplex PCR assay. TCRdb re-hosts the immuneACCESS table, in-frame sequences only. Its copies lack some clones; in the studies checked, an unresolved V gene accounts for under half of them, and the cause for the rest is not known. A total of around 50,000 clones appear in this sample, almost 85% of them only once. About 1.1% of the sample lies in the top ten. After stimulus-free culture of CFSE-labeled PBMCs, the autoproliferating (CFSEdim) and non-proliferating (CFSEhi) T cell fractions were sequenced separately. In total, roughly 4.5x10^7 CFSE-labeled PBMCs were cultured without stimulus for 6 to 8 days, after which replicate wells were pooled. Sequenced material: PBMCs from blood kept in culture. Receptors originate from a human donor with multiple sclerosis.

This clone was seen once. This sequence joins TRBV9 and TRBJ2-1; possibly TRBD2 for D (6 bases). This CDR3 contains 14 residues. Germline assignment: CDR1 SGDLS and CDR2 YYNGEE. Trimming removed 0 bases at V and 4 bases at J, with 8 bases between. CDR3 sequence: CASSVGGGYNEQFF. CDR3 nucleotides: TGTGCCAGCAGCGTAGGCGGAGGGTACAATGAGCAGTTCTTC.

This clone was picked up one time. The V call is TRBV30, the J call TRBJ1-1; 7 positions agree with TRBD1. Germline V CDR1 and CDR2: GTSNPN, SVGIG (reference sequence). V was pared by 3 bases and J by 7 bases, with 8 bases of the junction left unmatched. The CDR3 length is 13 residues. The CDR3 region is CAWRGGGWGEAFF. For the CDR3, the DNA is TGTGCCTGGAGGGGAGGGGGCTGGGGTGAAGCTTTCTTT.

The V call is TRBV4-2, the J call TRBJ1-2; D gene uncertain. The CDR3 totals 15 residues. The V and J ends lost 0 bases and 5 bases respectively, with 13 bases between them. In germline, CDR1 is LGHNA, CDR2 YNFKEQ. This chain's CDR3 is CASSQDRGSSYGYTF. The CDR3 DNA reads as TGTGCCAGCAGCCAAGATCGAGGGTCTTCTTATGGCTACACCTTC.

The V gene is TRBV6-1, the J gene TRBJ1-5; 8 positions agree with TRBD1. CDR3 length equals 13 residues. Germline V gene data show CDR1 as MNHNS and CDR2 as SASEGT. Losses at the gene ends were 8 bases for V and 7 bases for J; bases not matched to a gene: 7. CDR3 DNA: TGTGCCAGCCTACCGACAGGGGACCAGCCCCAGCATTTT. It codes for CASLPTGDQPQHF.

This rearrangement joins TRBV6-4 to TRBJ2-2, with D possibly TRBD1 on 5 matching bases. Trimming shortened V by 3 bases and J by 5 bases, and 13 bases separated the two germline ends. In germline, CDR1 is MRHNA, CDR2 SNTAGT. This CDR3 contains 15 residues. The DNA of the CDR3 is TGTGCCAGCAGTGAGGAAAGGGGTCGAACCGGGGAGCTGTTTTTT. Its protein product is CASSEERGRTGELFF.

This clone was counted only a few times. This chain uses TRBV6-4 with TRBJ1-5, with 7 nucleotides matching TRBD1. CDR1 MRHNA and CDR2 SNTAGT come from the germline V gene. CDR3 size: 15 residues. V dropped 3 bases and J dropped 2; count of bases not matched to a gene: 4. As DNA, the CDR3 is TGTGCCAGCAGTGAGACAGGGAATGGCAATCAGCCCCAGCATTTT. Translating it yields CASSETGNGNQPQHF.

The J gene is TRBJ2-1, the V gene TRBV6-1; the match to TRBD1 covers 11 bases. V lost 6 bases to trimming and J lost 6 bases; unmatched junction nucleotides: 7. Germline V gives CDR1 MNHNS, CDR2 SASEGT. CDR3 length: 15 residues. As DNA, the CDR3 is TGTGCCAGCAGGGACAGGGGGCGGAAACGCAATGAGCAGTTCTTC. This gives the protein CASRDRGRKRNEQFF.

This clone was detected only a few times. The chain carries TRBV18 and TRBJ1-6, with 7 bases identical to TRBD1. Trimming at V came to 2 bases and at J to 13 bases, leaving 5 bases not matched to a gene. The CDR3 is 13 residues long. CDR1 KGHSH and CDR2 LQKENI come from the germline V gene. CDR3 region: CASSPDRDGPLHF. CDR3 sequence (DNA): TGTGCCAGCTCACCAGACAGGGATGGGCCCCTCCACTTT.